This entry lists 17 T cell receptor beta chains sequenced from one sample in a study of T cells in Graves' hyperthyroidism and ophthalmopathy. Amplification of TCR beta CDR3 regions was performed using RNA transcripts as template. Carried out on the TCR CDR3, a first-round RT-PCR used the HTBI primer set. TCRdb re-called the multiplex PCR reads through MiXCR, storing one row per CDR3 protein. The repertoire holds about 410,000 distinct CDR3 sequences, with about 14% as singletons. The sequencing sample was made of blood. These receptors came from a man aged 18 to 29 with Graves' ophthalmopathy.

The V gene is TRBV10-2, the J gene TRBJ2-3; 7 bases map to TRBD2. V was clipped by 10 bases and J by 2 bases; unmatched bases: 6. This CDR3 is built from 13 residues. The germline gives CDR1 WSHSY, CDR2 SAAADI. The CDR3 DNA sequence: TGCGCCATCAGGGAGCGGGACACAGATACGCAGTATTTT. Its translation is CAIRERDTDTQYF.

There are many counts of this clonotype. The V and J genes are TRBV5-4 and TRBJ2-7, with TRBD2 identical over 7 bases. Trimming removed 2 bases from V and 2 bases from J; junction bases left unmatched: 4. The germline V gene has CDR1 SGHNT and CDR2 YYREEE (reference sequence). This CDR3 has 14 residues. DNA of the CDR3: TGTGCCAGCAGCTTAGCGGGACTCACCTACGAGCAGTACTTC. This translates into CASSLAGLTYEQYF.

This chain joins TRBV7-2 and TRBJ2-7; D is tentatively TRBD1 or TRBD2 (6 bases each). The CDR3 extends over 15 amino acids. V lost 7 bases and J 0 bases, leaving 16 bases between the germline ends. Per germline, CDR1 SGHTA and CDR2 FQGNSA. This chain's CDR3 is CASTPGGHRSYEQYF. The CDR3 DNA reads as TGTGCCAGCACCCCTGGGGGGCATCGCTCCTACGAGCAGTACTTC. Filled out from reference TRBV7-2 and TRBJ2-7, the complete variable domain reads GAGVSQSPSNKVTEKGKDVELRCDPISGHTALYWYRQSLGQGLEFLIYFQGNSAPDKSGLPSDRFSAERTGGSVSTLTIQRTQQEDSAVYLCASTPGGHRSYEQYFGPGTRLTVT.

The CDR3 region has the DNA TGTGCCAGCTCACCGCAAATTAGGACAGCCGGCATGAACACTGAAGCTTTCTTT. This translates into CASSPQIRTAGMNTEAFF. The rearrangement links TRBV18 to TRBJ1-1, with a tentative D call TRBD1 (6 bases). This CDR3 has 18 amino acids. Germline values: CDR1 KGHSH, CDR2 LQKENI. V was shortened by 3 bases and J by 0 bases, with 20 bases between the two germline ends. Full variable domain (outside the CDR3, taken from reference TRBV18 and TRBJ1-1): NAGVMQNPRHLVRRRGQEARLRCSPMKGHSHVYWYRQLPEEGLKFMVYLQKENIIDESGMPKERFSAEFPKEGPSILRIQQVVRGDSAAYFCASSPQIRTAGMNTEAFFGQGTRLTVV.

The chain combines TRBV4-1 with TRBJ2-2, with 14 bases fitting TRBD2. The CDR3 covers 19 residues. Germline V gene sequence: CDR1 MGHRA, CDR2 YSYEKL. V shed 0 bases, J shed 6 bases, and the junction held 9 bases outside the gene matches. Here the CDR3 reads CASSQDLTSGRVISGELFF. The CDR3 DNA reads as TGCGCCAGCAGCCAAGATCTGACTAGCGGGAGGGTGATCTCCGGGGAGCTGTTTTTT.

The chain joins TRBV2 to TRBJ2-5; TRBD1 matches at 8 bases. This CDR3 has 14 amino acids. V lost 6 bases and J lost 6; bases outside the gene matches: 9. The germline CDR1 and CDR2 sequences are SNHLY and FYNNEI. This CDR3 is CASRPLQGVQTQYF. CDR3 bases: TGTGCCAGCAGACCATTACAGGGGGTACAGACCCAGTACTTC.

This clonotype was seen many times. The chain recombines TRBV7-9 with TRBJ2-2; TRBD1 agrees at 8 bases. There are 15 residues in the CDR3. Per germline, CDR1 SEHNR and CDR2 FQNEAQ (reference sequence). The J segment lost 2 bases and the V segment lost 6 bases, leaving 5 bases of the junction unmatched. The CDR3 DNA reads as TGTGCCAGCAGAGCCACAGGGGGTAACACCGGGGAGCTGTTTTTT. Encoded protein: CASRATGGNTGELFF.

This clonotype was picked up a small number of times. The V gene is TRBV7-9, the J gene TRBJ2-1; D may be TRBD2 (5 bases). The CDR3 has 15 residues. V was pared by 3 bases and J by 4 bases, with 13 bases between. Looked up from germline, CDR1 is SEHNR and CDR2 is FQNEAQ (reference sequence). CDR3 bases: TGTGCCAGCAGCTTTGGGGTAGCGAAATACAATGAGCAGTTCTTC. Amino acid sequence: CASSFGVAKYNEQFF. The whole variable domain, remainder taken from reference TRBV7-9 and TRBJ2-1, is DTGVSQNPRHKITKRGQNVTFRCDPISEHNRLYWYRQTLGQGPEFLTYFQNEAQLEKSRLLSDRFSAERPKGSFSTLEIQRTEQGDSAMYLCASSFGVAKYNEQFFGPGTRLTVL.

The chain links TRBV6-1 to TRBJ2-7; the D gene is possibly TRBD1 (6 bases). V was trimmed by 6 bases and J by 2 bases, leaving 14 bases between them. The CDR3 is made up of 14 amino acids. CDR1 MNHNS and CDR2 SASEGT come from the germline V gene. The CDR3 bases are TGTGCCAGCAGGATACAGGGAACCCCCTACGAGCAGTACTTC. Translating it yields CASRIQGTPYEQYF.

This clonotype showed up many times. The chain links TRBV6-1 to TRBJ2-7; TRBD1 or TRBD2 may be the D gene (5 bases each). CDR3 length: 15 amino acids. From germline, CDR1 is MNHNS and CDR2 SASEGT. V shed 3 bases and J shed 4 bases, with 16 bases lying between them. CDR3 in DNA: TGTGCCAGCAGTGACATGGGGGACCGCGGTTACGAGCAGTACTTC. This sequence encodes CASSDMGDRGYEQYF.

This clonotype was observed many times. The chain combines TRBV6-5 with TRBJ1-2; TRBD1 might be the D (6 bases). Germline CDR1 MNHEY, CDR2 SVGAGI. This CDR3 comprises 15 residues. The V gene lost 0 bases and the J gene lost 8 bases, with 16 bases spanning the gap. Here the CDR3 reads CASSYSWVEGVGYTF. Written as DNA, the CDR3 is TGTGCCAGCAGTTACTCCTGGGTTGAGGGGGTCGGCTACACCTTC.

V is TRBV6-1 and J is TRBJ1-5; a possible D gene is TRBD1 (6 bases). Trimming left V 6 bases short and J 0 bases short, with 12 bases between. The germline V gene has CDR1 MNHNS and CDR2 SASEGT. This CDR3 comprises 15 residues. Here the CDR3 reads CASRVDSYSNQPQHF. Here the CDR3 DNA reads TGTGCCAGCAGGGTGGACAGTTATAGCAATCAGCCCCAGCATTTT.

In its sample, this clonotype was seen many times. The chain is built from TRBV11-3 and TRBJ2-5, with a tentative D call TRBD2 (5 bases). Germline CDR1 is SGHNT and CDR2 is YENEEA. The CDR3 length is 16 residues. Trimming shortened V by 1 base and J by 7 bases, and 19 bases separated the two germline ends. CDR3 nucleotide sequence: TGTGCCAGCAGCTTAGGGCGGGCTCCCATTTTGGGGACCCAGTACTTC. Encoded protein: CASSLGRAPILGTQYF.

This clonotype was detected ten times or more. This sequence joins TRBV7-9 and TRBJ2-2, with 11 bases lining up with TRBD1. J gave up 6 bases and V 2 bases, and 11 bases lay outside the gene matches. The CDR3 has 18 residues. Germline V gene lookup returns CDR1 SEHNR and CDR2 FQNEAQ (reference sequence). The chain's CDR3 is CASSLSFQGQGAPGELFF. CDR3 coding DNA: TGTGCCAGCAGCTTAAGTTTCCAAGGACAGGGGGCGCCCGGGGAGCTGTTTTTT. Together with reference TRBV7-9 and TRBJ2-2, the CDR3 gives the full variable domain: DTGVSQNPRHKITKRGQNVTFRCDPISEHNRLYWYRQTLGQGPEFLTYFQNEAQLEKSRLLSDRFSAERPKGSFSTLEIQRTEQGDSAMYLCASSLSFQGQGAPGELFFGEGSRLTVL.

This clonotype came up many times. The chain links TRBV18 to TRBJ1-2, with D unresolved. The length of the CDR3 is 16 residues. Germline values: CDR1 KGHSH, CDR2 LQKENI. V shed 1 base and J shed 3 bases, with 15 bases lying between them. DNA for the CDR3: TGTGCCAGCTCACCACATTCCCGGACTTATCACTATGGCTACACCTTC. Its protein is CASSPHSRTYHYGYTF.

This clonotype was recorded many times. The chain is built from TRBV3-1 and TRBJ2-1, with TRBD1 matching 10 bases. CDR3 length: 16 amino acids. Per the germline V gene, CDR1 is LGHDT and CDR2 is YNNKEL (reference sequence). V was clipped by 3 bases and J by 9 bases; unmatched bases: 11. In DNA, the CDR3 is TGTGCCAGCAGCCACAAAATAGACAGGGGGCGGGGTGAGCAGTTCTTC. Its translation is CASSHKIDRGRGEQFF.

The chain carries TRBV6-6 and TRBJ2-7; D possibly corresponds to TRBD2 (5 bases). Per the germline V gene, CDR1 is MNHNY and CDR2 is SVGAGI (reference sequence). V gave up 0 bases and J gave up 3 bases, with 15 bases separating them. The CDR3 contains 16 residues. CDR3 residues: CASSYSFQDWIYEQYF. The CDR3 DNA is TGTGCCAGCAGTTACTCTTTTCAGGACTGGATCTACGAGCAGTACTTC.